This TCR beta chain is drawn from a study of beta chain features in type 1 diabetes (dated by TCRdb to about 2018). In terms of the full investigation: Mean age, gender distribution, total cell number and subset yield were not different between patients and healthy donors. A total of over 90,000,000 sorted cells were examined across all samples, and a strong correlation was observed between cell number per subset and RNA yield. The study compared the TCRB repertoires of sorted circulating CD4+ T cell subsets in recently diagnosed type 1 diabetes patients with those in matched healthy donors. Whereas all 30 or so donors provided naive and central memory subsets, regulatory and stem cell-like memory subsets were isolated from just 8 patients and about 8 healthy donors.

Reading the germline V gene gives CDR1 SGDLS and CDR2 YYNGEE. Including the terminal cysteine and phenylalanine, the CDR3 comprises 14 residues. Only CDR3 DNA remains: 42 bases, in frame from the first base. Relative to germline, V is 4 bases shorter and J is 4 bases shorter, with 12 bases between their ends. All of the isolated RNA was reverse transcribed with the High Capacity cDNA Reverse Transcription Kit, so expressed TCRB transcripts were sequenced. Deep immunoSEQ sequencing was applied to naive, central memory and regulatory T cell samples, giving an average of about 3.6 million total reads per sample. Sorted cells were lysed in RLT buffer and RNA was extracted with DNase-treated RNeasy Micro or Mini kits, depending on cell number. Each cell subset was processed on its own to prevent cross-contamination, while patient and healthy donor samples were processed together. The immunoSEQ multiplex PCR was used to amplify TCRB sequences from cDNA, yielding 87-bp fragments that span the CDR3 region. The amplicons were sequenced using the Illumina HiSeq platform. Processing in the source paper ran as follows. PCR bias was computationally corrected using synthetic template baselines, reads within Hamming distance 2 were collapsed, and singletons that could not be merged were discarded. Reads were aligned to IMGT to assign V, D and J genes, CDR3 length, and insertions or deletions at six rearrangement sites. Within each subset, clonotype counts were normalized to the number of sorted cells before true diversity and Gini coefficients were calculated with the tcR R package. Repertoire sharing was quantified using the overlap coefficient calculated on TCRB nucleotide sequences. Out-of-frame TCRB sequences from naive cells were analyzed as a proxy for the pre-selection repertoire. This is the immuneACCESS table as TCRdb keeps it, with only in-frame sequences that have V and J called. A part of the clones is gone; compared with another copy, unresolved V genes explain less than half, and the rest is unexplained. Clonal size and the V and J genes are those of that table, whereas D and trimming came from the DNA. The sample table records hundreds of thousands of clones; over 9.5% of these occur just once. The ten top clones hold around 0.02% of the sample.

Results the study describes overall, beyond this receptor: HLA sub-analyses involved small numbers of individuals, so any influence of HLA type on TCRB rearrangement remained unresolved. Naive, central memory and regulatory TCRB repertoires appeared to be more similar among patients than among healthy donors. PCR might favor shorter templates, but patient and control samples were amplified and corrected together, so any skew would affect both groups equally. Because cDNA was sequenced instead of genomic DNA, activated cells with high expression could be over-represented, although the groups did not differ in activation or CD3 levels. In all four CD4+ subsets, TCRB CDR3 length was moderately but significantly shorter in type 1 diabetes patients. At VDJ recombination sites, patients with type 1 diabetes made fewer insertions and deleted more nucleotides, a pattern implying thymic rearrangement abnormalities.

This clone was seen a few times. It lacks a known antigen. No clone much larger than this one lies a single base away; base qualities are absent. Each donor gave one peripheral blood draw, approximately 120 mL on average, collected into heparinised tubes. A BD FACSAria II was used to sort naive, central memory, regulatory and stem cell-like memory CD4+ T cells with a panel that included CD45RO, CCR7, CD25, CD127, CD95 and CD27. A purity above 95% was achieved for all sorted populations. Right away, PBMCs were isolated by Lymphoprep density gradient centrifugation and were stained directly, with no culture step. So that batch effects would be minimized, each experiment stained and sorted samples in pairs, pairing one healthy donor with one patient.

The V and J segments used are TRBV9 and TRBJ2-1; TRBD2 is a weak D gene call, 5 bases matching. The source material was naive CD4+ T cells from blood. Read against the paper, the sample's cell subset or site label means: true naive CD4+ T cells. The TCR originated in a young man in good health. The CDR3 protein sequence reads: CASSRADPYNEQFF. DNA sequence: TGTGCCAGCAGCCGAGCGGACCCTTACAATGAGCAGTTCTTC.